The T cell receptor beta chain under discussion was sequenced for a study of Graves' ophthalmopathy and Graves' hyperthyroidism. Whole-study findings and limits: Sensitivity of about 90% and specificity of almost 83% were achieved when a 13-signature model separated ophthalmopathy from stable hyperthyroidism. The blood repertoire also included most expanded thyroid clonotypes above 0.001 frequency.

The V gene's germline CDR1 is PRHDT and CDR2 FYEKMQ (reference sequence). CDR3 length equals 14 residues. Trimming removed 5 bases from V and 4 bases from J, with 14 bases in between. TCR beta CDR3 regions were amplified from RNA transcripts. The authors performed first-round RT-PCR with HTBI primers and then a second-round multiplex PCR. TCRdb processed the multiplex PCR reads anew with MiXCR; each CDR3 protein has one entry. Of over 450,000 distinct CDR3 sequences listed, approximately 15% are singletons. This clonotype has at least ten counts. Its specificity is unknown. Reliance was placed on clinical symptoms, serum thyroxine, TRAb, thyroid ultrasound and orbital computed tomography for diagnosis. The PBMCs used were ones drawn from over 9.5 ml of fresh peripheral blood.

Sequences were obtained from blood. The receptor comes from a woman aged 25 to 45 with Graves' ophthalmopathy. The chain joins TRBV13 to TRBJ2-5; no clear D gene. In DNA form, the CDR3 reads TGTGCCAGCAGCCCTACAAGGGCAGGAGAGACCCAGTACTTC. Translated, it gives CASSPTRAGETQYF.